These 28 T cell receptor beta chains originate from one sample sequenced in a study of OX40 agonist ivuxolimab in advanced cancers. The repertoire was sequenced with immunoSEQ multiplex PCR; TCRdb's copy has only in-frame clones and lacks some. The data contain some 18,000 clones, around 70% of them singletons. The starting material was CD4+ or CD8+ T cells sorted from blood, obtained in a trial of the OX40 agonist ivuxolimab. These receptors were collected from an adult with an advanced solid tumor such as melanoma, head and neck, liver or kidney cancer.

The CDR3 sequence: CASSLWSEGELFF. The DNA of the CDR3 is TGTGCCAGCAGCTTGTGGTCCGAGGGGGAGCTGTTTTTT. The J gene is TRBJ2-2, the V gene TRBV7-6; unclear D gene. Between the trimmed V and J ends, which lost 3 bases and 8 bases, there was a span of 10 bases. CDR3 length: 13 residues. Germline V gene lookup returns CDR1 SGHVS and CDR2 FNYEAQ. Based on the CDR3 plus reference TRBV7-6 and TRBJ2-2, the full variable domain is GAGVSQSPRYKVTKRGQDVALRCDPISGHVSLYWYRQALGQGPEFLTYFNYEAQQDKSGLPNDRFSAERPEGSISTLTIQRTEQRDSAMYRCASSLWSEGELFFGEGSRLTVL.

Only one count was recorded for this clone. The V and J genes are TRBV6-5 and TRBJ1-2; TRBD1 agrees at 8 bases. This CDR3 is 14 amino acids long. Unmatched junction bases numbered 6, after V lost 5 bases and J lost 4 bases. Germline lookup yields CDR1 MNHEY and CDR2 SVGAGI. The CDR3 sequence: CASSHQGAGYGYTF. The CDR3 DNA is TGTGCCAGCAGTCACCAGGGGGCCGGCTATGGCTACACCTTC.

The genes are TRBV6-5 and TRBJ2-3; no clear D gene. The ends were cut back, 2 bases at V and 4 bases at J, with 10 bases in the middle. This CDR3 is built from 14 residues. Germline-derived CDR1 and CDR2 are MNHEY and SVGAGI. Written as DNA, the CDR3 is TGTGCCAGCAGTTACGGGCGGTTCCCAGATACGCAGTATTTT. Amino acid sequence: CASSYGRFPDTQYF.

This chain joins TRBV7-8 and TRBJ2-1, with D perhaps matching TRBD2 (6 bases). From germline, CDR1 is SGHVS and CDR2 FQNEAQ. This CDR3 spans 16 amino acids. The V gene lost 0 bases and the J gene lost 8 bases, with 17 bases spanning the gap. This chain's CDR3 is CASSLAGSGWRDEQFF. The CDR3 bases are TGTGCCAGCAGCTTAGCGGGTAGCGGTTGGAGGGATGAGCAGTTCTTC.

The genes are TRBV13 and TRBJ2-7; TRBD2 is a possible D gene (6 bases). Trimming removed 3 bases at V and 7 bases at J, with 10 bases between. This CDR3 contains 12 residues. Germline CDR1 is PRHDT and CDR2 is FYEKMQ (reference sequence). This CDR3 is CASSLGLKEQYF. The CDR3 region has the DNA TGTGCCAGCAGCTTGGGACTCAAGGAGCAGTACTTC.

This clone qualifies as medium-sized. The same CDR3 can be traced to other DNA sequences in this sample. This chain connects TRBV30 to TRBJ2-2, with D perhaps TRBD1 or TRBD2 (5 bases each). Trimming removed 4 bases from V and 6 bases from J, with 9 bases in between. CDR1 is GTSNPN, CDR2 SVGIG, per germline (reference sequence). This CDR3 has 12 residues. This chain's CDR3 is CAWTLGAGELFF. The DNA of the CDR3 is TGTGCCTGGACCCTGGGGGCCGGGGAGCTGTTTTTT. Full variable domain (missing parts from reference TRBV30 and TRBJ2-2): SQTIHQWPATLVQPVGSPLSLECTVEGTSNPNLYWYRQAAGRGLQLLFYSVGIGQISSEVPQNLSASRPQDRQFILSSKKLLLSDSGFYLCAWTLGAGELFFGEGSRLTVL.

This clone was counted only a few times. V is TRBV5-6 and J is TRBJ1-1; D gene ambiguous. Per the germline V gene, CDR1 is SGHDT and CDR2 is YYEEEE. V dropped 4 bases and J dropped 4 bases, with 14 bases sitting between them. This CDR3 has 14 residues. CDR3 DNA: TGTGCCAGCAGCACGTCCGCCCCTCTCACTGAAGCTTTCTTT. This gives the protein CASSTSAPLTEAFF.

This clone was counted only a few times. The chain employs TRBV7-9 and TRBJ2-7, with TRBD2 as a possible D gene (5 bases). Per germline, CDR1 SEHNR and CDR2 FQNEAQ (reference sequence). CDR3 size: 14 residues. Trimming cost V 5 bases and J 3 bases, with 14 bases left between them. CDR3 amino acids: CASSDVERHYEQYF. The CDR3 region has the DNA TGTGCCAGCAGCGACGTAGAGCGGCACTACGAGCAGTACTTC.

The chain combines TRBV27 with TRBJ2-7; D may match TRBD1 or TRBD2 (5 bases each). Trimming stripped 4 bases from V and 2 bases from J, with 15 bases between. This CDR3 spans 15 amino acids. The V gene's germline CDR1 is MNHEY and CDR2 SMNVEV (reference sequence). CDR3 loop: CASSSDLGTPYEQYF. In nucleotides, the CDR3 is TGTGCCAGCAGTTCCGACCTAGGGACCCCCTACGAGCAGTACTTC.

The V and J genes are TRBV7-9 and TRBJ1-1; D not certain. This CDR3 spans 15 amino acids. Trimming left V 1 base short and J 6 bases short, with 15 bases between. CDR1 and CDR2 (germline): SEHNR, FQNEAQ (reference sequence). The CDR3 DNA reads as TGTGCCAGCAGCTTAGGGTTGACTGGGATGGCTGAAGCTTTCTTT. It yields the protein CASSLGLTGMAEAFF.

Comments on this clone: This sample includes further DNA sequences coding for the same CDR3. The rearrangement joins TRBV11-2 to TRBJ2-2, with D unclear. CDR1 is SGHAT, CDR2 FQNNGV, per germline. The CDR3 length is 12 residues. Trimming shortened V by 1 base and J by 6 bases, and 3 bases separated the two germline ends. CDR3 in DNA: TGTGCCAGCAGCTTAGGGTCCGGGGAGCTGTTTTTT. Protein: CASSLGSGELFF.

The gene calls are TRBV18 and TRBJ2-5; 10 nucleotides line up with TRBD1. The J call may be faulty, since TRBJ2-7 better matches the DNA end. The length of the CDR3 is 18 residues. The germline gives CDR1 KGHSH, CDR2 LQKENI. The CDR3 DNA is TGTGCCAGCTCACCCTCTCCGGGACAGGGGTTAAGCTCCTACGAGCAGTACTTC. The encoded protein is CASSPSPGQGLSSYEQYF.

The CDR3 coding sequence is TGTGCCAGCAGCTTAGTGGGGACAGGGAGGGAAATGAACACTGAAGCTTTCTTT. Translation: CASSLVGTGREMNTEAFF. The chain employs TRBV7-4 and TRBJ1-1, with 9 bases fitting TRBD1. The CDR3 totals 18 residues. Trimming removed 1 base from V and 0 bases from J; junction bases left unmatched: 9. Germline V CDR1 and CDR2: SGHVT, SQSDAQ.

V usage is TRBV4-2 and J usage is TRBJ1-1; D remains ambiguous. The CDR3 contains 15 residues. Trimming cost V 1 base and J 0 bases, with 9 bases left between them. Germline-derived CDR1 and CDR2 are LGHNA and YNFKEQ. The CDR3 DNA sequence: TGTGCCAGCAGCCAAGTCTACACGATGAACACTGAAGCTTTCTTT. Translation gives CASSQVYTMNTEAFF.

The chain joins TRBV6-6 to TRBJ2-7, with a tentative D call TRBD2 (6 bases). Germline values: CDR1 MNHNY, CDR2 SVGAGI (reference sequence). This CDR3 has 13 residues. Trimming removed 3 bases from V and 3 bases from J, with 9 bases in between. The CDR3 reads CASSYSRDYEQYF. As DNA, the CDR3 is TGTGCCAGCAGTTATTCGCGGGACTACGAGCAGTACTTC.

This clone came up once. The rearrangement joins TRBV27 to TRBJ2-7; D unresolved. Trimming left V 3 bases short and J 1 base short, with 7 bases between. CDR1 is MNHEY and CDR2 is SMNVEV in the germline V gene (reference sequence). This CDR3 comprises 13 residues. Written as DNA, the CDR3 is TGTGCCAGCAGTTTGGGCTTTTCCTACGAGCAGTACTTC. The encoded protein is CASSLGFSYEQYF.

The genes are TRBV7-9 and TRBJ2-7, with a tentative D call TRBD1 (7 bases). Germline V gene lookup returns CDR1 SEHNR and CDR2 FQNEAQ (reference sequence). The CDR3 is 13 residues long. Deletions cut 5 bases from V and 2 bases from J, with 10 bases between. CDR3: CASSGGTAYEQYF. The CDR3 DNA is TGTGCCAGCAGCGGCGGGACAGCCTACGAGCAGTACTTC.

The chain joins TRBV4-3 to TRBJ2-1; unclear D gene. V was trimmed by 0 bases and J by 7 bases, leaving 10 bases between them. Germline values: CDR1 LGHNA, CDR2 YSLEER. This CDR3 is 14 amino acids long. The CDR3 reads CASSQDQVGNEQFF. The CDR3 DNA sequence: TGCGCCAGCAGCCAAGATCAGGTTGGAAATGAGCAGTTCTTC.

V gene TRBV5-8 combines with J gene TRBJ2-1; 7 nucleotides agree with TRBD2. The CDR3 is 15 residues long. J was trimmed by 3 bases and V by 1 base; bases with no gene match: 4. Germline V CDR1 and CDR2: SGHTS, YDEGEE. The CDR3 coding sequence is TGTGCCAGCAGCTTGAGTTCGGGGGGCTACAATGAGCAGTTCTTC. The encoded protein is CASSLSSGGYNEQFF.

V usage is TRBV5-6 and J usage is TRBJ2-1; D unresolved. Germline V gene lookup returns CDR1 SGHDT and CDR2 YYEEEE. The CDR3 is 13 residues long. The V end was cut by 10 bases, the J end by 4 bases, with 15 bases between. CDR3 protein: CAWSVDGYNEQFF. CDR3 sequence (DNA): TGTGCCTGGAGTGTAGACGGATACAATGAGCAGTTCTTC.

This chain uses TRBV6-1 with TRBJ2-7; D uncertain. Between the trimmed V and J ends, which lost 10 bases and 2 bases, there was a span of 9 bases. Per the germline V gene, CDR1 is MNHNS and CDR2 is SASEGT. The CDR3 totals 11 residues. CDR3 sequence (DNA): TGTGCCACGGCGCAGACCTACGAGCAGTACTTC. Translated, it gives CATAQTYEQYF.

The chain recombines TRBV5-1 with TRBJ2-1, with D perhaps being TRBD1 or TRBD2 (5 bases each). CDR1 SGHRS and CDR2 YFSETQ come from the germline V gene. V was pared by 4 bases and J by 6 bases, with 11 bases between. The CDR3 spans 13 residues. The CDR3 spells CASSPGGSNEQFF. The CDR3 DNA is TGCGCCAGCAGCCCTGGGGGAAGCAATGAGCAGTTCTTC.

This clone is labeled medium-sized. V and J are TRBV27 and TRBJ2-7; weak D call: TRBD1 (6 bases). This CDR3 is 14 amino acids long. The V gene lost 5 bases and the J gene lost 3 bases, with 14 bases spanning the gap. The V gene's germline CDR1 is MNHEY and CDR2 SMNVEV (reference sequence). CDR3 in amino acids: CASSPGDLGYEQYF. The DNA for the CDR3 is TGTGCCAGCAGTCCAGGGGATTTAGGCTACGAGCAGTACTTC.

V is TRBV28 and J is TRBJ1-4; D call uncertain. This CDR3 has 13 residues. CDR1 is MDHEN and CDR2 is SYDVKM in the germline V gene. Trimming took 3 bases from V and 5 from J, leaving 7 bases between them. CDR3 sequence: CASSFGWNEKLFF. As DNA, the CDR3 is TGTGCCAGCAGTTTTGGATGGAATGAAAAACTGTTTTTT.

The chain carries TRBV5-6 and TRBJ2-1, with TRBD2 matching 10 bases. The CDR3 has 18 residues. The ends lost 4 bases at V and 0 bases at J; junction bases unmatched: 10. CDR1 SGHDT and CDR2 YYEEEE come from the germline V gene. CDR3 nucleotides: TGTGCCAGCAGCGCCACTAGCGGGAACGCTGGCTCCTACAATGAGCAGTTCTTC. Translated, it gives CASSATSGNAGSYNEQFF.

The chain couples TRBV5-1 to TRBJ2-1; D is possibly TRBD2 (5 bases). Germline loops: CDR1 SGHRS, CDR2 YFSETQ. The CDR3 contains 13 residues. V was cut by 6 bases and J by 8 bases, with 15 bases left in between. The CDR3 is CASTNSAVDEQFF. CDR3 DNA sequence: TGCGCCAGCACCAACTCAGCGGTCGATGAGCAGTTCTTC.

The chain couples TRBV27 to TRBJ2-7, with a weak D call TRBD2 (5 bases). V lost 4 bases to trimming and J lost 2 bases, with 9 bases between them. Per the germline V gene, CDR1 is MNHEY and CDR2 is SMNVEV (reference sequence). The length of the CDR3 is 13 residues. In DNA, the CDR3 is TGTGCCAGCAGTTACGGGGTGACCTACGAGCAGTACTTC. It translates to CASSYGVTYEQYF.

A single count supports this clone. The rearrangement links TRBV28 to TRBJ1-2, with D perhaps TRBD1 (5 bases). Germline CDR1 is MDHEN and CDR2 is SYDVKM. The V end lost 7 bases, the J end lost 8 bases, and 17 bases lay between the germline ends. This CDR3 is 13 amino acids long. DNA for the CDR3: TGTGCCAGCATCAATGAGGGGTTGGGGGGCTACACCTTC. It codes for CASINEGLGGYTF.